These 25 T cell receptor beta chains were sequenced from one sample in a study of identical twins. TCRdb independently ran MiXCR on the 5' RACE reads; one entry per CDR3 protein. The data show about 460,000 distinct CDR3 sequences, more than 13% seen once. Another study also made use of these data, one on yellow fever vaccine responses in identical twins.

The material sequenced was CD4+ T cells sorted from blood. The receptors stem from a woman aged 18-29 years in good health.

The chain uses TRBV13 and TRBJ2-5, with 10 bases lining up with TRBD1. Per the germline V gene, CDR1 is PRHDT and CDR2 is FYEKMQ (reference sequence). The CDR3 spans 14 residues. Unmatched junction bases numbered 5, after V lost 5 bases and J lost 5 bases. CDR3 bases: TGTGCCAGCAGCCGACAGGGGGCCTCGGAGACCCAGTACTTC. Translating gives CASSRQGASETQYF.

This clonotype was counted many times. CDR3 DNA sequence: TGTGCCAGCGGAAGACTAGCGGGTCCGAAGAGTGAGCAGTTCTTC. Amino acid sequence: CASGRLAGPKSEQFF. The chain joins TRBV12-3 or TRBV12-4 to TRBJ2-1; 10 nucleotides match TRBD2. The CDR3 has 15 amino acids. V lost 8 bases and J lost 9; bases outside the gene matches: 13.

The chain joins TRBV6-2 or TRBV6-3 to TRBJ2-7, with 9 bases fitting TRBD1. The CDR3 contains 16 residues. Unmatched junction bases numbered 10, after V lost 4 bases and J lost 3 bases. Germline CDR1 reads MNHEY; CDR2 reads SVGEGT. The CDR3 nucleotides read TGTGCCAGCAGTTCCCCCTCCGGGACAGGGAGCTACGAGCAGTACTTC. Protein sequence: CASSSPSGTGSYEQYF.

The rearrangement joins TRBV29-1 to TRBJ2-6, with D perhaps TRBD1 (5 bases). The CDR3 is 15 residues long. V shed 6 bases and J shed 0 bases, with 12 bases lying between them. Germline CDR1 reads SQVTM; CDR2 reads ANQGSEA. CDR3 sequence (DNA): TGCAGCGTCTCCAGTGGGGCCTCTGGGGCCAACGTCCTGACTTTC. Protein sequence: CSVSSGASGANVLTF.

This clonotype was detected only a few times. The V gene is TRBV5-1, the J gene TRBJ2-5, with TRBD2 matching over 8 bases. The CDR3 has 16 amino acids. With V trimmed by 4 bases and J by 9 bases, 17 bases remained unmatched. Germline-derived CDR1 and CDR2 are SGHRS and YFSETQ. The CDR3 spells CASSSGPGGSPQSQYF. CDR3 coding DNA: TGCGCCAGCAGCAGCGGCCCGGGAGGGTCCCCCCAGTCCCAGTACTTC.

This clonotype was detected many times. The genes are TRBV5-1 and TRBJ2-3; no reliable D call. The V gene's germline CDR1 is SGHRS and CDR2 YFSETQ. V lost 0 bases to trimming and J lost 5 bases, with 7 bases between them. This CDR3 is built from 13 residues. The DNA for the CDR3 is TGCGCCAGCAGCTTGGGCGTAGGAGATACGCAGTATTTT. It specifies CASSLGVGDTQYF.

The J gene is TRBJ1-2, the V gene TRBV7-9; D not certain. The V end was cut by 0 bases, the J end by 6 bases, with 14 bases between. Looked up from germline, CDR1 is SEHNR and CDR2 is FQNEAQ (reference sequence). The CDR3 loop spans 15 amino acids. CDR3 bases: TGTGCCAGCAGCTTAGCGAGGGCAAGAGGCGATGGCTACACCTTC. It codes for CASSLARARGDGYTF.

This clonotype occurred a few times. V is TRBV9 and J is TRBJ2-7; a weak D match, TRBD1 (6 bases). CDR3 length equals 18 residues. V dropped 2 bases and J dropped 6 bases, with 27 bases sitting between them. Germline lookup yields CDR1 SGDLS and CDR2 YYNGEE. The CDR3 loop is CASSVGTPGESYTTEQYF. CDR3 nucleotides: TGTGCCAGCAGCGTCGGGACACCAGGGGAGTCGTATACTACCGAGCAGTACTTC.

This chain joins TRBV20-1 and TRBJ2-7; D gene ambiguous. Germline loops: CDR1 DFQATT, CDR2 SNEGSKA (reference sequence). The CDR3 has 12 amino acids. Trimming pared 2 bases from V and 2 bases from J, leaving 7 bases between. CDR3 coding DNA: TGCAGTGCTAGAAGTCCAACCTACGAGCAGTACTTC. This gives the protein CSARSPTYEQYF.

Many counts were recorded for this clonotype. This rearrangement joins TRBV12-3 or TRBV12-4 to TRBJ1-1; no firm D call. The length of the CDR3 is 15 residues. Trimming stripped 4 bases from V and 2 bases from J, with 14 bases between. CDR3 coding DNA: TGTGCCAGCAGTTACCCTCGGGCGGCAAACACTGAAGCTTTCTTT. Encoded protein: CASSYPRAANTEAFF.

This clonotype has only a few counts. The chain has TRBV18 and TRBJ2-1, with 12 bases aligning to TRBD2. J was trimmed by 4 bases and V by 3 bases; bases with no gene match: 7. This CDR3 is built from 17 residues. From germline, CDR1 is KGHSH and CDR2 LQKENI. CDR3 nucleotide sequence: TGTGCCAGCTCACCGCCCGGACTAGCGGGAAAGTACAATGAGCAGTTCTTC. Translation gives CASSPPGLAGKYNEQFF.

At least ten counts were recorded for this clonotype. CDR3 residues: CASSLIVAVSYNEQFF. Here the CDR3 DNA reads TGTGCCAGCAGCTTAATCGTAGCGGTGTCCTACAATGAGCAGTTCTTC. The V and J genes are TRBV7-9 and TRBJ2-1; tentatively, D is TRBD2 (6 bases). CDR3 length equals 16 residues. Trimming shortened V by 2 bases and J by 1 base, and 12 bases separated the two germline ends. CDR1 and CDR2 from the germline V gene are SEHNR and FQNEAQ (reference sequence).

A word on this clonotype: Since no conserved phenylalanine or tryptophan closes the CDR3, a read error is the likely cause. The CDR3 is CASSQGTSSGELFV. The CDR3 DNA follows: TGCGCCAGCAGCCAAGGAACAAGTTCCGGGGAGCTGTTTGTT. This rearrangement joins TRBV4-3 to TRBJ2-2; D unresolved. V was cut by 1 base and J by 6 bases, with 9 bases left in between. The CDR3 has 14 amino acids. Germline V CDR1 and CDR2: LGHNA, YSLEER.

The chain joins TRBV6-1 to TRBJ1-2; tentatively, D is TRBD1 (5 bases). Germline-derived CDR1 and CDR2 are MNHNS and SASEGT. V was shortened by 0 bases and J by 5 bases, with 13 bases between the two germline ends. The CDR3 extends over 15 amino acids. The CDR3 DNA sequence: TGTGCCAGCAGTGAAGCGTCGGGACGGCGATATGGCTACACCTTC. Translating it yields CASSEASGRRYGYTF.

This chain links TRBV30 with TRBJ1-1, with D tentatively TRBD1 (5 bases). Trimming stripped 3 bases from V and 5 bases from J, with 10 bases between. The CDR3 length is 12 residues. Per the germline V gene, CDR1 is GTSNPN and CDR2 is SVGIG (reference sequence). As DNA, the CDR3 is TGTGCCTGGAGCCAGGGTCGGACTGAAGCTTTCTTT. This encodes CAWSQGRTEAFF.

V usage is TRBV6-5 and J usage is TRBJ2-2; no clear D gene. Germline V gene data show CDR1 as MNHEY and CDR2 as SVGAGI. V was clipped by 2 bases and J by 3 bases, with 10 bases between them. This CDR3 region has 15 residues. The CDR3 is CASSYTLADTGELFF. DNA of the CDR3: TGTGCCAGCAGTTACACCCTCGCCGACACCGGGGAGCTGTTTTTT.

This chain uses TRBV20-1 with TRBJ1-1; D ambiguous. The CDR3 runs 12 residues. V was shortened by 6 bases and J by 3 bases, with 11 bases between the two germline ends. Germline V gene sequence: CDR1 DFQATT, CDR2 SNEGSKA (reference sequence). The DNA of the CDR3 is TGCAGTGCAAAGATCTTGGACACTGAAGCTTTCTTT. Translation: CSAKILDTEAFF.

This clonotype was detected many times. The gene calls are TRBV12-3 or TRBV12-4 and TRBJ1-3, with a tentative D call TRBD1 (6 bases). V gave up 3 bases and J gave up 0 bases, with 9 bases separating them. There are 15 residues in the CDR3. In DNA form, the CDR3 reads TGTGCCAGCAGTTTCTGGGGGGCCTCTGGAAACACCATATATTTT. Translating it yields CASSFWGASGNTIYF.

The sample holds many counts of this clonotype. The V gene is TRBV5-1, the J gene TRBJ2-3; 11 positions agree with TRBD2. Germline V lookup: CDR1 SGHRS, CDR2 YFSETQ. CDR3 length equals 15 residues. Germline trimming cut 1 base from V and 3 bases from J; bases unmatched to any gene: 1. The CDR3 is CASSLTSGRTDTQYF. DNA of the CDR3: TGCGCCAGCAGCTTGACTAGCGGGAGAACAGATACGCAGTATTTT. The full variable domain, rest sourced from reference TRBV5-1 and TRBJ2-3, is KAGVTQTPRYLIKTRGQQVTLSCSPISGHRSVSWYQQTPGQGLQFLFEYFSETQRNKGNFPGRFSGRQFSNSRSEMNVSTLELGDSALYLCASSLTSGRTDTQYFGPGTRLTVL.

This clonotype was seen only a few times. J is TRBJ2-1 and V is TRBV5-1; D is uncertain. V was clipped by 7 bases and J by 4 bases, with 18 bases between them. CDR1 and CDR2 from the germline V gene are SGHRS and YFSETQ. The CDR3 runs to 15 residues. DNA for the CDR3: TGCGCCAGCCAAATGGACGTTCAAGGATACAATGAGCAGTTCTTC. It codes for CASQMDVQGYNEQFF.

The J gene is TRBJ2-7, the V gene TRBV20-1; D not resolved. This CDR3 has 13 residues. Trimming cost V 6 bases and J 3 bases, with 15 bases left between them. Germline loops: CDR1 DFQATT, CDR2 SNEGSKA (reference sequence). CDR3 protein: CSAPPGTGYEQYF. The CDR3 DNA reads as TGCAGTGCCCCTCCAGGAACTGGCTACGAGCAGTACTTC.

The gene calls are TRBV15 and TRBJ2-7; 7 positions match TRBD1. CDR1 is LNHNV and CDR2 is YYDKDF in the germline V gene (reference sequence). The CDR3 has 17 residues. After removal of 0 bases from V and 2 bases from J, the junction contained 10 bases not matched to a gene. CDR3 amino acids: CATSRDSGTAITYEQYF. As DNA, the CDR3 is TGTGCCACCAGCAGAGATTCCGGGACAGCCATTACCTACGAGCAGTACTTC.

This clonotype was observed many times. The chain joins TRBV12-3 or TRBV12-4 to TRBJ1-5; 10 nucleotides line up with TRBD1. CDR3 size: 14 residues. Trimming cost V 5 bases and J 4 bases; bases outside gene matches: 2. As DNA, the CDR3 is TGTGCCAGCAGTGTGGGACAGGGGAATCAGCCCCAGCATTTT. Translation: CASSVGQGNQPQHF.

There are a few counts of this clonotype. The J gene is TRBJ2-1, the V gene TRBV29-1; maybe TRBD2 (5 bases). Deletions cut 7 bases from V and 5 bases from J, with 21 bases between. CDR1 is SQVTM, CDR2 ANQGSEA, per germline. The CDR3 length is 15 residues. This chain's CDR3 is CSGRFRPLIDNEQFF. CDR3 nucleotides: TGCAGCGGGAGGTTTCGGCCGCTCATCGACAATGAGCAGTTCTTC.

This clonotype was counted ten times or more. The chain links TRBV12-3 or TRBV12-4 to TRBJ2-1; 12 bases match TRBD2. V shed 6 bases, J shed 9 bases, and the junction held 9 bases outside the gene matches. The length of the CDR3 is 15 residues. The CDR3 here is CASRFMTSGSIEQFF. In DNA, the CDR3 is TGTGCCAGCAGATTTATGACTAGCGGGAGTATTGAGCAGTTCTTC.